One and the same sample provided the 26 T cell receptor beta chains below, sequenced in a study of T cell changes during pregnancy in multiple sclerosis. Only in-frame clones appear in the TCRdb table, and some are missing; sequencing was by immunoSEQ multiplex PCR. The sample carries about 44,000 clones, 89% recorded once. Here the sequenced sample was CD4+ T cells from peripheral blood mononuclear cells, taken after pregnancy. Receptors were obtained from a female donor with multiple sclerosis, enrolled in a pregnancy study.

J is TRBJ2-3 and V is TRBV2; 10 bases are shared with TRBD2. CDR1 is SNHLY, CDR2 FYNNEI, per germline. This CDR3 has 16 residues. The J segment lost 4 bases and the V segment lost 6 bases, leaving 10 bases of the junction unmatched. CDR3 sequence reads: CASRGSSGRAPDTQYF. CDR3 nucleotide sequence: TGTGCCAGCAGGGGCTCCAGCGGGAGGGCCCCAGATACGCAGTATTTT.

The rearrangement joins TRBV14 to TRBJ2-1; D is unresolved. V dropped 4 bases and J dropped 2 bases, with 6 bases sitting between them. This CDR3 region has 13 residues. The V gene's germline CDR1 is SGHDN and CDR2 FVKESK. In nucleotides, the CDR3 is TGTGCCAGCAGCCGGGCCGCCTACAATGAGCAGTTCTTC. Amino acids: CASSRAAYNEQFF.

This chain connects TRBV2 to TRBJ1-1; 7 nucleotides match TRBD1. With V trimmed by 6 bases and J by 5 bases, 6 bases remained unmatched. The germline gives CDR1 SNHLY, CDR2 FYNNEI. CDR3 size: 13 residues. The CDR3 sequence: CASRGGVVTEAFF. The CDR3 bases are TGTGCCAGCAGAGGGGGCGTGGTTACTGAAGCTTTCTTT. The entire variable domain, with the rest obtained from reference TRBV2 and TRBJ1-1, is as follows: EPEVTQTPSHQVTQMGQEVILRCVPISNHLYFYWYRQILGQKVEFLVSFYNNEISEKSEIFDDQFSVERPDGSNFTLKIRSTKLEDSAMYFCASRGGVVTEAFFGQGTRLTVV.

The V call is TRBV5-1, the J call TRBJ2-1, with TRBD2 identical over 7 bases. After removal of 1 base from V and 3 bases from J, the junction contained 4 bases not matched to a gene. This CDR3 region has 15 residues. Germline V lookup: CDR1 SGHRS, CDR2 YFSETQ. The CDR3: CASSLSGEYYNEQFF. CDR3 DNA sequence: TGCGCCAGCAGCTTGAGCGGGGAGTACTACAATGAGCAGTTCTTC.

The chain employs TRBV11-3 and TRBJ1-1; TRBD1 matches 8 bases. V was pared by 2 bases and J by 5 bases, with 4 bases of the junction left unmatched. Per germline, CDR1 SGHNT and CDR2 YENEEA. The CDR3 is 14 amino acids. The CDR3 spells CASSLTGGSTEAFF. CDR3 sequence (DNA): TGTGCCAGCAGCTTAACAGGGGGGTCGACTGAAGCTTTCTTT.

The count of this clone is one. The chain carries TRBV21-1 and TRBJ2-1; the table's D call TRBD2 went unverified against the DNA. TRBV21-1 is shown as a pseudogene. The CDR3 is made up of 20 amino acids. The CDR3 loop reads CASSKGAGITPGPWYNEQFF. The CDR3 region has the DNA TGTGCCAGCAGCAAAGGGGCCGGGATCACACCCGGGCCATGGTACAATGAGCAGTTCTTC.

The gene calls are TRBV2 and TRBJ1-3; D remains ambiguous. Germline-derived CDR1 and CDR2 are SNHLY and FYNNEI. This CDR3 spans 15 amino acids. Trimming left V 3 bases short and J 0 bases short, with 9 bases between. CDR3 sequence: CASSDIRFSGNTIYF. In nucleotides, the CDR3 is TGTGCCAGCAGTGATATCCGGTTCTCTGGAAACACCATATATTTT.

The chain joins TRBV2 to TRBJ1-5; 12 bases are a match to TRBD1. Trimming at V came to 6 bases and at J to 5 bases, leaving 14 bases not matched to a gene. There are 18 residues in the CDR3. Germline V gene data show CDR1 as SNHLY and CDR2 as FYNNEI. The CDR3 DNA sequence: TGTGCCAGCAGGAACCGGGACAGGGGGCTAACCACCGATCAGCCCCAGCATTTT. It specifies CASRNRDRGLTTDQPQHF.

The chain carries TRBV12-5 and TRBJ1-5, with TRBD1 matching over 7 bases. CDR1 and CDR2 from the germline V gene are LGHNT and FRNRAP. J was trimmed by 1 base and V by 1 base; bases with no gene match: 13. The CDR3 totals 19 residues. CDR3: CASGLANTGVRVSNQPQHF. The CDR3 DNA follows: TGTGCTAGTGGTTTGGCCAATACAGGGGTCCGAGTCAGCAATCAGCCCCAGCATTTT.

The chain couples TRBV5-4 to TRBJ1-1, with D perhaps matching TRBD1 (6 bases). CDR3 size: 14 residues. Germline lookup yields CDR1 SGHNT and CDR2 YYREEE (reference sequence). The germline V and J ends were trimmed by 4 bases and 1 base, with 11 bases remaining between them. The CDR3 is CASSPMTGNTEAFF. The CDR3 DNA reads as TGTGCCAGCAGCCCTATGACAGGGAACACTGAAGCTTTCTTT.

The V and J genes are TRBV7-8 and TRBJ1-1; 10 bases line up with TRBD1. This CDR3 contains 13 residues. V lost 11 bases to trimming and J lost 2 bases; unmatched junction nucleotides: 5. CDR1 and CDR2 (germline): SGHVS, FQNEAQ. CDR3 protein: CAGGQGLNTEAFF. The CDR3 coding sequence is TGTGCCGGGGGACAGGGGTTAAACACTGAAGCTTTCTTT.

The DNA for the CDR3 is TGTGCCAGCAGCTTGTTAGGCGGGGCACCCCTCCACTTT. Protein sequence: CASSLLGGAPLHF. The chain combines TRBV7-3 with TRBJ1-6; D is undetermined. Trimming pared 3 bases from V and 11 bases from J, leaving 11 bases between. The CDR3 has 13 amino acids. Germline lookup yields CDR1 SGHTA and CDR2 FQGTGA.

The rearrangement links TRBV2 to TRBJ1-5; TRBD1 matches at 8 bases. The CDR3 totals 15 residues. Trimming cost V 7 bases and J 0 bases; bases outside gene matches: 5. The germline gives CDR1 SNHLY, CDR2 FYNNEI. The CDR3 here is CASTTDRDSNQPQHF. For the CDR3, the DNA is TGTGCCAGCACTACGGACAGGGATAGCAATCAGCCCCAGCATTTT.

The chain couples TRBV10-3 to TRBJ2-7; 9 bases agree with TRBD2. The germline V gene encodes CDR1 ENHRY and CDR2 SYGVKD. This CDR3 spans 11 amino acids. V lost 5 bases to trimming and J lost 7 bases; unmatched junction nucleotides: 0. The CDR3 sequence: CAISLAGEQYF. CDR3 nucleotides: TGTGCCATCAGTCTAGCGGGAGAGCAGTACTTC.

This clone was seen more than once but under ten times. This sequence joins TRBV2 and TRBJ1-2, with D possibly matching TRBD1 (5 bases). CDR1 SNHLY and CDR2 FYNNEI come from the germline V gene. V was cut by 7 bases and J by 8 bases, with 17 bases left in between. The CDR3 consists of 13 residues. The CDR3 DNA follows: TGTGCCAGCACCCCCCCAGGGAGGAAAGGCTACACCTTC. It translates to CASTPPGRKGYTF.

The J gene is TRBJ2-2, the V gene TRBV7-3; the D gene is possibly TRBD2 (6 bases). Per germline, CDR1 SGHTA and CDR2 FQGTGA. V was cut by 3 bases and J by 0 bases, with 14 bases left in between. This CDR3 has 17 amino acids. CDR3 sequence (DNA): TGTGCCAGCAGCTTCCTTCTAGCGAGAACGAACACCGGGGAGCTGTTTTTT. It codes for CASSFLLARTNTGELFF.

The chain has TRBV5-1 and TRBJ2-5; 9 nucleotides agree with TRBD1. After removal of 6 bases from V and 4 bases from J, the junction contained 10 bases not matched to a gene. This CDR3 region has 15 residues. CDR1 and CDR2 from the germline V gene are SGHRS and YFSETQ. This CDR3 is CASTVQGARGETQYF. For the CDR3, the DNA is TGCGCCAGCACCGTACAGGGGGCGCGCGGAGAGACCCAGTACTTC.

This CDR3 is CASSLGMKQGNEKLFF. For the CDR3, the DNA is TGTGCCAGCAGCTTGGGTATGAAACAGGGGAACGAAAAACTGTTTTTT. V and J are TRBV11-2 and TRBJ1-4; 7 positions agree with TRBD1. Germline CDR1 and CDR2: SGHAT and FQNNGV. The CDR3 sequence is 16 residues long. The J segment lost 8 bases and the V segment lost 3 bases, leaving 12 bases of the junction unmatched.

The rearrangement links TRBV21-1 to TRBJ2-3; TRBD1 is the table's D call and was not checked against the DNA. TRBV21-1 is a documented pseudogene. The CDR3 consists of 15 residues. CDR3 DNA sequence: TGTGCCAGCAGCCCCCGGACAGCGTGCACAGATACGCAGTATTTT. Translation: CASSPRTACTDTQYF.

V usage is TRBV23-1 and J usage is TRBJ2-7, with 11 nucleotides matching TRBD2. TRBV23-1 is an open reading frame whose function is uncertain. V trimming: 4 bases; J trimming: 3 bases; junction bases outside the gene matches: 8. CDR3 length: 16 amino acids. The DNA of the CDR3 is TGCGCCAGCAGTCCTCCGGGACTAGCGGAGGACTACGAGCAGTACTTC. This encodes CASSPPGLAEDYEQYF.

The V call is TRBV6-1, the J call TRBJ1-6; TRBD1 matches 7 bases. Germline assignment: CDR1 MNHNS and CDR2 SASEGT. Trimming removed 0 bases from V and 10 bases from J; junction bases left unmatched: 6. This CDR3 is 15 amino acids long. The chain's CDR3 is CASSEALQGLSPLHF. CDR3 nucleotides: TGTGCCAGCAGTGAAGCTCTACAGGGGCTCTCACCCCTCCACTTT.

The gene calls are TRBV11-2 and TRBJ2-3; 7 bases line up with TRBD1. CDR3 size: 14 residues. After removal of 5 bases from V and 1 base from J, the junction contained 3 bases not matched to a gene. Germline loops: CDR1 SGHAT, CDR2 FQNNGV. For the CDR3, the DNA is TGTGCCAGCAGCATTGACAGGGGCACAGATACGCAGTATTTT. Translated: CASSIDRGTDTQYF.

The chain carries TRBV19 and TRBJ1-1, with D tentatively TRBD1 (6 bases). The germline V and J ends were trimmed by 7 bases and 3 bases, with 15 bases remaining between them. Germline CDR1 and CDR2: LNHDA and SQIVND (reference sequence). There are 14 residues in the CDR3. For the CDR3, the DNA is TGTGCCAGTAAGCATCAGGGGTTAGACACTGAAGCTTTCTTT. Protein product: CASKHQGLDTEAFF.

The CDR3 protein is CASSVGQGRGTEAFF. The CDR3 bases are TGCGCCAGCAGCGTAGGACAGGGGCGCGGCACTGAAGCTTTCTTT. This sequence joins TRBV5-1 and TRBJ1-1; TRBD1 matches 9 bases. The V segment lost 4 bases and the J segment 4 bases; nucleotides outside the gene matches: 8. The CDR3 is 15 residues long. The germline V gene has CDR1 SGHRS and CDR2 YFSETQ.

The genes are TRBV10-3 and TRBJ2-7; TRBD2 aligns across 12 bases. This CDR3 spans 13 amino acids. The ends lost 10 bases at V and 7 bases at J; junction bases unmatched: 8. CDR1 and CDR2 (germline): ENHRY, SYGVKD. CDR3 amino acids: CASLTSGRGEQYF. Written as DNA, the CDR3 is TGTGCCAGCTTGACTAGCGGGAGAGGGGAGCAGTACTTC.

The J gene is TRBJ2-7, the V gene TRBV27; the D gene is possibly TRBD2 (6 bases). This CDR3 contains 13 residues. Deletions cut 3 bases from V and 7 bases from J, with 13 bases between. Germline V gene lookup returns CDR1 MNHEY and CDR2 SMNVEV (reference sequence). CDR3 nucleotide sequence: TGTGCCAGCAGTTTTAGGGACTTGGGGGAGCAGTACTTC. Amino acid sequence: CASSFRDLGEQYF.